This TCR beta chain was sequenced during a study of cytomegalovirus exposure and HLA in healthy donors. Study overall: Unique TCR beta sequences numbering around 110 million came from approximately 180 million T cells in an earlier analysis. Study results and caveats: The number of N-insertions in an Asian-associated ancestry cluster was reportedly below the approximately 700-donor mean in a later analysis. The authors later found most CMV-associated TCR beta chains appeared HLA-restricted.

Primers included in the PCR were 60 Vbeta and 13 Jbeta primers. This table comes from immunoSEQ multiplex PCR, and its TCRdb copy is limited to in-frame clones, with some not included. The sample lists tens of thousands of clones, roughly 90% occurring once. Looked up from germline, CDR1 is MNHEY and CDR2 is SMNVEV (reference sequence). The CDR3 is 15 residues long. With 8 bases removed from V and 2 bases from J, the gap between germline ends came to 16 bases. A word on this clone: The antigen is unknown.

This receptor was taken from a woman aged 18 to 35 in good health and CMV-seronegative. Sequenced material: PBMCs. The rearrangement joins TRBV27 to TRBJ2-1; D is perhaps TRBD2 (6 bases). CDR3 sequence reads: CASRNQGGAYNEQFF. For the CDR3, the DNA is TGTGCCAGCCGAAACCAGGGCGGGGCCTACAATGAGCAGTTCTTC.